The present TCR beta chain was sequenced within a study of blood T cell repertoires in COVID-19. The data were produced by immunoSEQ multiplex PCR, yet TCRdb's version contains in-frame clones alone and is incomplete. This table holds about 440,000 clones, about 90% found once. Germline CDR1 SGHNT, CDR2 YENEEA. The V and J ends lost 2 bases and 4 bases, in that order; junction bases with no gene match: 6. The CDR3 totals 16 residues. The sequenced sample was PBMCs or T cells enriched from blood (not recorded which). The sequence derives from a man aged 18 to 29 who had recovered from COVID-19. The rearrangement links TRBV11-3 to TRBJ2-1; 9 bases line up with TRBD2. CDR3 amino acids: CASSLWGGRDYNEQFF. In DNA form, the CDR3 reads TGTGCCAGCAGCTTATGGGGCGGGAGGGATTACAATGAGCAGTTCTTC. Filled out from reference TRBV11-3 and TRBJ2-1, the complete variable domain reads EAGVVQSPRYKIIEKKQPVAFWCNPISGHNTLYWYLQNLGQGPELLIRYENEEAVDDSQLPKDRFSAERLKGVDSTLKIQPAELGDSAVYLCASSLWGGRDYNEQFFGPGTRLTVL.